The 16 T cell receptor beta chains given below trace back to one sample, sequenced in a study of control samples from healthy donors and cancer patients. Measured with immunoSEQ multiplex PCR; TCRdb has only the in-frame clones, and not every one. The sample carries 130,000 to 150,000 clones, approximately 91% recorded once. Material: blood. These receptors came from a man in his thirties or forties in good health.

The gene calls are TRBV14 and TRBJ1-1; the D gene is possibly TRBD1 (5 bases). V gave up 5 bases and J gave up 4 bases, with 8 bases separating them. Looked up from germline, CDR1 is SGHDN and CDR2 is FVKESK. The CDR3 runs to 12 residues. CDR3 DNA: TGTGCCAGCAGCTTCAGGGTCACTGAAGCTTTCTTT. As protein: CASSFRVTEAFF.

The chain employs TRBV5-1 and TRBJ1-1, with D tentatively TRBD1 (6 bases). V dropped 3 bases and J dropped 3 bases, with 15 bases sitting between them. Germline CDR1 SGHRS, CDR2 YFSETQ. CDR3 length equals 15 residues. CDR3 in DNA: TGCGCCAGCAGCTCCTTACAGGGTTGGGACACTGAAGCTTTCTTT. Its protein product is CASSSLQGWDTEAFF.

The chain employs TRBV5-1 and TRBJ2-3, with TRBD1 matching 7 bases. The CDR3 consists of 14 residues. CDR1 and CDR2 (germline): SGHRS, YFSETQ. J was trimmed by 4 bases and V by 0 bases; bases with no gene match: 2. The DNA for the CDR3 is TGCGCCAGCAGCTTGGGAGGGGGCGCAGATACGCAGTATTTT. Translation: CASSLGGGADTQYF.

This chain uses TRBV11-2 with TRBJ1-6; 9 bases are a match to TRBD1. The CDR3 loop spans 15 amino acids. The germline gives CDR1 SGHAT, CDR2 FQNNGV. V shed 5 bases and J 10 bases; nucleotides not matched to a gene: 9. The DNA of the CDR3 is TGTGCCAGCAGCCCAGGGACAGGGTATCGGTCACCCCTCCACTTT. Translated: CASSPGTGYRSPLHF.

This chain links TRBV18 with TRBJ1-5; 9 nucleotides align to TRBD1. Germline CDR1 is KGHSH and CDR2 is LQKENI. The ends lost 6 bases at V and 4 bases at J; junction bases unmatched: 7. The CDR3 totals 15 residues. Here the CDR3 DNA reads TGTGCCAGCTCGCGAACAGGGGGCGCGAATCAGCCCCAGCATTTT. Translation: CASSRTGGANQPQHF.

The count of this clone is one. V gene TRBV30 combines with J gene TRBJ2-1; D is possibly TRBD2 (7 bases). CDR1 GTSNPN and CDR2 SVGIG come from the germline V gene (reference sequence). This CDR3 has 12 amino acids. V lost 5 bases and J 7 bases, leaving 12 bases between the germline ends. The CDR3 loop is CAWGGARNEQFF. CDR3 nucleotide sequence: TGTGCCTGGGGGGGGGCCCGGAATGAGCAGTTCTTC. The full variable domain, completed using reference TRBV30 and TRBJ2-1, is SQTIHQWPATLVQPVGSPLSLECTVEGTSNPNLYWYRQAAGRGLQLLFYSVGIGQISSEVPQNLSASRPQDRQFILSSKKLLLSDSGFYLCAWGGARNEQFFGPGTRLTVL.

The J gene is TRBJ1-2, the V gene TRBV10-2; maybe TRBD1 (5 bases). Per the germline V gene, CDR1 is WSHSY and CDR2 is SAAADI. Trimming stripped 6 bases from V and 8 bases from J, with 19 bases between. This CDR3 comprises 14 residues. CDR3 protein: CASRGLGEDWGYTF. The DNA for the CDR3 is TGCGCCAGCAGGGGCCTGGGGGAGGATTGGGGCTACACCTTC.

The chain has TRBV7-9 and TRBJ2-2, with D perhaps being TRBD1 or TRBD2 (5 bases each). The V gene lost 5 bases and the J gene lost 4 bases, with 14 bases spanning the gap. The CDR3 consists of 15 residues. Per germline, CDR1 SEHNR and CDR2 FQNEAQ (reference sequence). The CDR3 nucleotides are TGTGCCAGCAGCCCCAGAGGGGTCTCCACCGGGGAGCTGTTTTTT. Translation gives CASSPRGVSTGELFF.

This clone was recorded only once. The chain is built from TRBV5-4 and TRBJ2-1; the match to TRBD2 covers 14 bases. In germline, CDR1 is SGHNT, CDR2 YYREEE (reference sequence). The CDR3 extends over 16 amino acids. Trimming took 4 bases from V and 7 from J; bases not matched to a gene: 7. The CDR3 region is CASSMGLAGALNEQFF. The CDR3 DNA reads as TGTGCCAGCAGCATGGGACTAGCGGGGGCGCTAAATGAGCAGTTCTTC. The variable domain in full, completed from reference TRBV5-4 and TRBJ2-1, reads ETGVTQSPTHLIKTRGQQVTLRCSSQSGHNTVSWYQQALGQGPQFIFQYYREEENGRGNFPPRFSGLQFPNYSSELNVNALELDDSALYLCASSMGLAGALNEQFFGPGTRLTVL.

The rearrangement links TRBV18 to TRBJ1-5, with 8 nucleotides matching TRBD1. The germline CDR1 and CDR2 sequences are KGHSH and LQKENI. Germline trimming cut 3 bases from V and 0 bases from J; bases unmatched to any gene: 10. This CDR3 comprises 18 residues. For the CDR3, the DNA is TGTGCCAGCTCACCGTTTGGGACAGGAGATTATAGCAATCAGCCCCAGCATTTT. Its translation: CASSPFGTGDYSNQPQHF. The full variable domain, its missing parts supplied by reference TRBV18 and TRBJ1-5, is NAGVMQNPRHLVRRRGQEARLRCSPMKGHSHVYWYRQLPEEGLKFMVYLQKENIIDESGMPKERFSAEFPKEGPSILRIQQVVRGDSAAYFCASSPFGTGDYSNQPQHFGDGTRLSIL.

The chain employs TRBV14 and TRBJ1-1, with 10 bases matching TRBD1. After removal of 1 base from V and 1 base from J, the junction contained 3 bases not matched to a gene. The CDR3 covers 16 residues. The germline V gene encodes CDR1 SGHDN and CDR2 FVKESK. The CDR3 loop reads CASSQGQGASNTEAFF. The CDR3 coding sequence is TGTGCCAGCAGCCAAGGACAGGGGGCTTCGAACACTGAAGCTTTCTTT.

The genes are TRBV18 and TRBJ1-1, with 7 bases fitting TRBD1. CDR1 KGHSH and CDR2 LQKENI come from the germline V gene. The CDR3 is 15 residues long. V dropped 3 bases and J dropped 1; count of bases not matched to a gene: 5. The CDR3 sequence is CASSPWTGSNTEAFF. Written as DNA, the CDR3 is TGTGCCAGCTCACCCTGGACAGGCTCGAACACTGAAGCTTTCTTT.

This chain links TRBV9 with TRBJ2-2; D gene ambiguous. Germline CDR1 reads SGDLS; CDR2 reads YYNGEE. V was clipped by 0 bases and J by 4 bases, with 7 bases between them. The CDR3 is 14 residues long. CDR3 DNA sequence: TGTGCCAGCAGCGTAGTCCCTACCACCGGGGAGCTGTTTTTT. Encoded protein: CASSVVPTTGELFF.

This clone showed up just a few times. The CDR3 sequence is CASSPIQRSTDTQYF. The CDR3 coding sequence is TGTGCCAGCTCACCAATCCAGCGGAGCACAGATACGCAGTATTTT. The rearrangement joins TRBV18 to TRBJ2-3, with a possible D match to TRBD2 (5 bases). CDR1 is KGHSH and CDR2 is LQKENI in the germline V gene. This CDR3 is built from 15 residues. Deletions cut 2 bases from V and 0 bases from J, with 9 bases between.

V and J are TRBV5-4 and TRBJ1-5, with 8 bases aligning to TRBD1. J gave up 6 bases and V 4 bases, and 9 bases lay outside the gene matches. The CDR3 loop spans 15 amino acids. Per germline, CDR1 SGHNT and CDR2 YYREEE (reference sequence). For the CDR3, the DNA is TGTGCCAGCAGCCCAGGACAGGGACCCGGTCAGCCCCAGCATTTT. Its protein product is CASSPGQGPGQPQHF.

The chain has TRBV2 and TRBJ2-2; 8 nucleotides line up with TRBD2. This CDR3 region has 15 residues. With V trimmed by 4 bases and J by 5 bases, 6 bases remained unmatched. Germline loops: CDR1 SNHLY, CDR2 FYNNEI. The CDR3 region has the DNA TGTGCCAGCAGTGGGATAGCGGGGTGGACCGGGGAGCTGTTTTTT. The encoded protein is CASSGIAGWTGELFF.